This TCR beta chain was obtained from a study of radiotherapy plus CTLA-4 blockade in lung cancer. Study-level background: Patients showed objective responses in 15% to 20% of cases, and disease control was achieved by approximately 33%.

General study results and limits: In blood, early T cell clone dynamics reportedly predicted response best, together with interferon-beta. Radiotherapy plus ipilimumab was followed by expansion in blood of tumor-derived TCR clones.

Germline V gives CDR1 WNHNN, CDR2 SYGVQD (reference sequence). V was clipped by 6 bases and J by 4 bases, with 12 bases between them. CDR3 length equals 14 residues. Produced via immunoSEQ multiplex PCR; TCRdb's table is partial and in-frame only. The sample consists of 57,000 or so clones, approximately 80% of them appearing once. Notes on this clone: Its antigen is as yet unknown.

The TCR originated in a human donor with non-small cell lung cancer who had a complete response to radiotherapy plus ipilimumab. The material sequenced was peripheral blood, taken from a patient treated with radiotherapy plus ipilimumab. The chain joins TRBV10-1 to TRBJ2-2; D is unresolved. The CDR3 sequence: CASSASQTTGELFF. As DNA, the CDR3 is TGCGCCAGCAGCGCCTCTCAAACCACCGGGGAGCTGTTTTTT.